One and the same sample provided the 25 T cell receptor beta chains below, sequenced in a study of shared clonotypes between healthy human individuals. The method was immunoSEQ multiplex PCR; TCRdb's version includes in-frame clones alone and lacks a portion of them. The sample lists 500,000 to 550,000 clones, 90% to 96% occurring once. The material sequenced was naive CD4+ T cells sorted from blood. The subset was: CD45RA+ positively selected. The source is a woman in her thirties in good health.

The chain uses TRBV11-2 and TRBJ2-5; 9 bases are a match to TRBD1. The J call is uncertain, as TRBJ2-7 better fits the DNA end. Germline CDR1 SGHAT, CDR2 FQNNGV. CDR3 length equals 16 residues. The CDR3 protein is CASSLEPGTGLHEQYF. In DNA, the CDR3 is TGTGCCAGCAGCTTAGAACCCGGGACAGGGCTCCACGAGCAGTACTTC.

The chain recombines TRBV21-1 with TRBJ1-5; the table names TRBD1, a call not compared with the DNA. TRBV21-1 is reported as a pseudogene. This CDR3 comprises 16 residues. Here the CDR3 DNA reads TGTGCCAGCAGCACCGCCGGGACAGGGGATCGTCAGCCCCAGCATTTT. Its translation is CASSTAGTGDRQPQHF.

The rearrangement links TRBV12-5 to TRBJ2-1; tentative D call: TRBD2 (5 bases). CDR3 length equals 11 residues. Germline values: CDR1 LGHNT, CDR2 FRNRAP. Trimming shortened V by 1 base and J by 10 bases, and 5 bases separated the two germline ends. The CDR3 sequence: CASGLGREQFF. The DNA of the CDR3 is TGTGCTAGTGGTTTGGGGAGGGAGCAGTTCTTC.

This clone appeared a single time. This chain joins TRBV5-5 and TRBJ1-5, with D tentatively TRBD1 (6 bases). V was clipped by 1 base and J by 7 bases, with 9 bases between them. Germline CDR1 SGHKS, CDR2 YYEKEE (reference sequence). This CDR3 has 13 amino acids. In DNA form, the CDR3 reads TGTGCCAGCAGCTTGCGGGGGCAACAGCCCCAGCATTTT. This encodes CASSLRGQQPQHF.

The genes are TRBV2 and TRBJ1-2; unclear D gene. Germline CDR1 SNHLY, CDR2 FYNNEI. V gave up 7 bases and J gave up 4 bases, with 7 bases separating them. CDR3 size: 11 residues. The DNA of the CDR3 is TGTGCCAGCATGGCGGTCTATGGCTACACCTTC. Translating it yields CASMAVYGYTF. The variable domain in full, completed from reference TRBV2 and TRBJ1-2, reads EPEVTQTPSHQVTQMGQEVILRCVPISNHLYFYWYRQILGQKVEFLVSFYNNEISEKSEIFDDQFSVERPDGSNFTLKIRSTKLEDSAMYFCASMAVYGYTFGSGTRLTVV.

This chain links TRBV28 with TRBJ1-1; D may be TRBD1 (6 bases). The CDR3 runs 13 residues. V lost 7 bases and J lost 3, with 12 bases in between. CDR1 is MDHEN and CDR2 is SYDVKM in the germline V gene. The chain's CDR3 is CASIPDSHTEAFF. The DNA of the CDR3 is TGTGCCAGCATCCCGGACAGCCACACTGAAGCTTTCTTT. The full variable domain, its missing parts supplied by reference TRBV28 and TRBJ1-1, is DVKVTQSSRYLVKRTGEKVFLECVQDMDHENMFWYRQDPGLGLRLIYFSYDVKMKEKGDIPEGYSVSREKKERFSLILESASTNQTSMYLCASIPDSHTEAFFGQGTRLTVV.

The genes are TRBV28 and TRBJ2-7; weak D call: TRBD2 (6 bases). Germline V gene sequence: CDR1 MDHEN, CDR2 SYDVKM. The CDR3 length is 14 residues. The V and J ends lost 8 bases and 7 bases respectively, with 21 bases between them. CDR3 DNA sequence: TGTGCCAGCCGTCGACCGCTAGCGCCAGCAGAGCAGTACTTC. Translated: CASRRPLAPAEQYF.

The chain employs TRBV7-8 and TRBJ2-2; tentative D call: TRBD2 (5 bases). Trimming took off 5 bases at V and 5 bases at J, with 24 bases between the two ends. The CDR3 contains 18 residues. From germline, CDR1 is SGHVS and CDR2 FQNEAQ. The CDR3 loop is CASSLVSRARRRTGELFF. The CDR3 bases are TGTGCCAGCAGCCTGGTATCCCGGGCCCGAAGGAGGACCGGGGAGCTGTTTTTT. The full variable domain, its missing parts supplied by reference TRBV7-8 and TRBJ2-2, is GAGVSQSPRYKVAKRGQDVALRCDPISGHVSLFWYQQALGQGPEFLTYFQNEAQLDKSGLPSDRFFAERPEGSVSTLKIQRTQQEDSAVYLCASSLVSRARRRTGELFFGEGSRLTVL.

The CDR3 here is CASRALGGTGTYEQYF. The DNA of the CDR3 is TGTGCCAGTAGAGCCTTAGGTGGGACAGGGACCTACGAGCAGTACTTC. The chain combines TRBV19 with TRBJ2-7; 9 nucleotides align to TRBD1. V shed 6 bases, J shed 2 bases, and the junction held 11 bases outside the gene matches. Germline CDR1 LNHDA, CDR2 SQIVND (reference sequence). The CDR3 is 16 amino acids.

This chain uses TRBV28 with TRBJ1-1; no definite D call. V lost 4 bases and J lost 2, with 5 bases in between. Looked up from germline, CDR1 is MDHEN and CDR2 is SYDVKM. The CDR3 runs to 12 residues. CDR3 residues: CASSSRNTEAFF. CDR3 nucleotide sequence: TGTGCCAGCAGTTCACGTAACACTGAAGCTTTCTTT.

V usage is TRBV19 and J usage is TRBJ1-5; D remains ambiguous. Trimming took 6 bases from V and 1 from J, leaving 10 bases between them. This CDR3 comprises 14 residues. Germline loops: CDR1 LNHDA, CDR2 SQIVND (reference sequence). CDR3 region: CASSRRSSNQPQHF. The CDR3 nucleotides read TGTGCCAGTAGCCGTAGGTCGAGCAATCAGCCCCAGCATTTT.

This clone occurred once. The chain combines TRBV29-1 with TRBJ2-1; the match to TRBD2 covers 8 bases. The junction had 14 bases not matched to a gene; V was cut back by 7 bases and J by 0 bases. The CDR3 contains 17 residues. Per the germline V gene, CDR1 is SQVTM and CDR2 is ANQGSEA. CDR3: CSATGSGKRSSYNEQFF. The CDR3 bases are TGCAGCGCGACGGGTAGCGGGAAACGAAGCTCCTACAATGAGCAGTTCTTC.

This clone was picked up one time. This chain connects TRBV2 to TRBJ2-1; the match to TRBD2 covers 12 bases. V dropped 6 bases and J dropped 5; count of bases not matched to a gene: 5. Germline CDR1 SNHLY, CDR2 FYNNEI. The CDR3 runs to 15 residues. The CDR3 region is CASRPGTSGHNEQFF. CDR3 DNA: TGTGCCAGCAGACCCGGGACTAGCGGGCACAATGAGCAGTTCTTC. Looking up the rest from reference TRBV2 and TRBJ2-1 gives the full variable domain: EPEVTQTPSHQVTQMGQEVILRCVPISNHLYFYWYRQILGQKVEFLVSFYNNEISEKSEIFDDQFSVERPDGSNFTLKIRSTKLEDSAMYFCASRPGTSGHNEQFFGPGTRLTVL.

The rearrangement links TRBV10-1 to TRBJ2-3, with D possibly called TRBD1 or TRBD2 (5 bases each). Germline-derived CDR1 and CDR2 are WNHNN and SYGVQD (reference sequence). The CDR3 is 14 amino acids. V lost 4 bases to trimming and J lost 2 bases, with 10 bases between them. In DNA form, the CDR3 reads TGCGCCAGCAGTGTTTGGGGGAACACAGATACGCAGTATTTT. Protein: CASSVWGNTDTQYF.

This clone was recorded a few times. The rearrangement joins TRBV21-1 to TRBJ1-1. TRBV21-1 is deemed a pseudogene. The CDR3 is made up of 14 amino acids. DNA for the CDR3: TGTGCCAGCAGCAAAGGGTTTGTGGGGACTGAAGCTTTCTTT. The encoded protein is CASSKGFVGTEAFF.

This chain connects TRBV28 to TRBJ2-3, with D uncertain. Trimming took 3 bases from V and 0 from J, leaving 7 bases between them. Per germline, CDR1 MDHEN and CDR2 SYDVKM. The CDR3 has 14 residues. Here the CDR3 reads CASSFRVSTDTQYF. The DNA of the CDR3 is TGTGCCAGCAGTTTTAGAGTAAGCACAGATACGCAGTATTTT.

This clone was counted once. The CDR3 nucleotides read TGTGCCAGTAGGGTCCGGGACAGGGTGGCCGGGGAGCTGTTTTTT. It specifies CASRVRDRVAGELFF. The chain links TRBV19 to TRBJ2-2, with TRBD1 identical over 9 bases. This CDR3 region has 15 residues. Germline V lookup: CDR1 LNHDA, CDR2 SQIVND (reference sequence). Trimming removed 6 bases from V and 6 bases from J; junction bases left unmatched: 8.

This chain joins TRBV7-8 and TRBJ1-5; D gene ambiguous. Deletions cut 1 base from V and 4 bases from J, with 8 bases between. The CDR3 has 14 amino acids. The germline gives CDR1 SGHVS, CDR2 FQNEAQ. The CDR3 loop is CASSLVGQNQPQHF. The CDR3, as DNA: TGTGCCAGCAGCTTAGTTGGCCAGAATCAGCCCCAGCATTTT.

This sequence joins TRBV18 and TRBJ2-7; TRBD1 aligns across 10 bases. The CDR3 consists of 15 residues. Germline-derived CDR1 and CDR2 are KGHSH and LQKENI. With 3 bases clipped from V and 5 bases from J, the junction kept 7 bases outside the gene matches. In DNA form, the CDR3 reads TGTGCCAGCTCACCCGGGACAGGGGTCATCAACGAGCAGTACTTC. It translates to CASSPGTGVINEQYF.

The V call is TRBV5-6, the J call TRBJ2-7, with 7 bases identical to TRBD1. V dropped 5 bases and J dropped 7; count of bases not matched to a gene: 9. Germline CDR1 is SGHDT and CDR2 is YYEEEE. This CDR3 has 13 amino acids. Here the CDR3 reads CASRSTGSGEQYF. The CDR3 DNA follows: TGTGCCAGCAGATCGACAGGGTCGGGTGAGCAGTACTTC. Drawing the rest from reference TRBV5-6 and TRBJ2-7, the complete variable domain is DAGVTQSPTHLIKTRGQQVTLRCSPKSGHDTVSWYQQALGQGPQFIFQYYEEEERQRGNFPDRFSGHQFPNYSSELNVNALLLGDSALYLCASRSTGSGEQYFGPGTRLTVT.

V is TRBV28 and J is TRBJ1-2; TRBD1 is a possible D gene (5 bases). CDR1 is MDHEN and CDR2 is SYDVKM in the germline V gene. The length of the CDR3 is 14 residues. V gave up 3 bases and J gave up 8 bases, with 16 bases separating them. CDR3 in amino acids: CASSFATAPWGYTF. The CDR3 nucleotides read TGTGCCAGCAGTTTCGCGACAGCGCCCTGGGGCTACACCTTC.

The V call is TRBV27, the J call TRBJ1-2, with TRBD1 identical over 8 bases. Germline-derived CDR1 and CDR2 are MNHEY and SMNVEV (reference sequence). The CDR3 loop spans 15 amino acids. V trimming: 7 bases; J trimming: 0 bases; junction bases outside the gene matches: 7. CDR3 in amino acids: CASKQGVGANYGYTF. CDR3 DNA sequence: TGTGCCAGCAAACAGGGGGTGGGGGCTAACTATGGCTACACCTTC.

The CDR3 DNA reads TGTGCCAGCAGCTTACAAGCCCAACTCACGACAGATACGCAGTATTTT. Translating gives CASSLQAQLTTDTQYF. V is TRBV11-2 and J is TRBJ2-3; D is unresolved. Germline CDR1 and CDR2: SGHAT and FQNNGV. This CDR3 has 16 residues. V dropped 2 bases and J dropped 3 bases, with 15 bases sitting between them.

This chain connects TRBV7-6 to TRBJ2-1; 7 positions match TRBD1. CDR1 SGHVS and CDR2 FNYEAQ come from the germline V gene. The V segment lost 9 bases and the J segment 6 bases; nucleotides outside the gene matches: 17. This CDR3 spans 16 amino acids. CDR3 amino acids: CARKLQSDRVANEQFF. The CDR3 region has the DNA TGTGCCAGAAAGCTCCAATCCGACAGGGTGGCCAATGAGCAGTTCTTC.

The V and J genes are TRBV7-8 and TRBJ2-3; D may be TRBD1 or TRBD2 (5 bases each). V was pared by 6 bases and J by 1 base, with 11 bases between. The CDR3 runs to 14 residues. CDR1 is SGHVS and CDR2 is FQNEAQ in the germline V gene. The CDR3 bases are TGTGCCAGCAGGAGGTGGGGACGCACAGATACGCAGTATTTT. Amino acid sequence: CASRRWGRTDTQYF. The variable domain in full, completed from reference TRBV7-8 and TRBJ2-3, reads GAGVSQSPRYKVAKRGQDVALRCDPISGHVSLFWYQQALGQGPEFLTYFQNEAQLDKSGLPSDRFFAERPEGSVSTLKIQRTQQEDSAVYLCASRRWGRTDTQYFGPGTRLTVL.